Reported below is one TCR beta chain. The antigen is unknown. These data belong to a study of shared clonotypes between healthy human individuals. Study context: The study enrolled a couple of women and a few men aged 18 to 49.

V lost 5 bases, J lost 2 bases, and 10 bases lay in between. Per the germline V gene, CDR1 is MNHEY and CDR2 is SMNVEV (reference sequence). The CDR3 runs to 13 residues. Study-wide findings and caveats: As a rule, naive subsets had a larger estimated richness than memory subsets. Genetic and exposure-history diversity was limited by the small donor number.

Sorted-subset replicate PCR reactions contained roughly 200 ng DNA, corresponding to about 30,000 T cell genomes. Sequencing was performed with immunoSEQ multiplex PCR; in TCRdb, only in-frame clones are kept and a portion is missing. The data show around 650,000 clones, around 96% seen once. The naive CD8 fraction comprised CD45RO-negative cells positively selected for CCR7 and excluded terminally differentiated effector memory CD45RA+ cells. Input material: naive CD8+ T cells sorted from blood. The clonotype originates from a woman in her thirties in good health. The chain joins TRBV27 to TRBJ2-7; D may be TRBD1 (5 bases). The CDR3 nucleotides read TGTGCCAGCAGTCTGGACACCACCTACGAGCAGTACTTC. It translates to CASSLDTTYEQYF.